This is a list of T cell receptor beta chains from one sample in a study of blood T cell repertoires in COVID-19. Sequencing was performed with immunoSEQ multiplex PCR; in TCRdb, only in-frame clones are kept and a portion is missing. The table records around 160,000 clones, 80% of them present only once. The sample consisted of PBMCs or T cells enriched from blood (not recorded which). The source is a man aged 40-49 years who had recovered from COVID-19. Both conserved end residues are part of each CDR3. D genes are given only for firm matches. Size tells how often a clone was seen (once, few, many) or the class of an expanded clone, and some rows leave it out.

clone_size: -
v_call: TRBV11-2
j_call: TRBJ2-1
d_call: TRBD1
cdr3_nt: TGTGCCAGCAGCCCGAGACAGGGATTGGCCTACAATGAGCAGTTCTTC
cdr3_aa: CASSPRQGLAYNEQFF

clone_size: -
v_call: TRBV7-2
j_call: TRBJ2-1
d_call: -
cdr3_nt: TGTGCCAGCAGCTTAGATAGCGCCTCCTACAATGAGCAGTTCTTC
cdr3_aa: CASSLDSASYNEQFF

clone_size: once
v_call: TRBV10-3
j_call: TRBJ1-2
d_call: TRBD1
cdr3_nt: TGTGCCATCAGGGGGACAGGGAATAACTATGGCTACACCTTC
cdr3_aa: CAIRGTGNNYGYTF

clone_size: -
v_call: TRBV7-3
j_call: TRBJ1-2
d_call: TRBD1
cdr3_nt: TGTGCCAGCAGCCCGCGGACAGGGGGCATGGATGGCTACACCTTC
cdr3_aa: CASSPRTGGMDGYTF

clone_size: few
v_call: TRBV6-5
j_call: TRBJ2-5
d_call: TRBD1
cdr3_nt: TGTGCCAGCAGCCAACAGGGGAAAGAGACCCAGTACTTC
cdr3_aa: CASSQQGKETQYF

clone_size: -
v_call: TRBV11-2
j_call: TRBJ1-2
d_call: -
cdr3_nt: TGTGCCAGCAGCAGGCCCGGGATACCTAAGAGGCATGGCTACACCTTC
cdr3_aa: CASSRPGIPKRHGYTF

clone_size: once
v_call: TRBV7-8
j_call: TRBJ1-1
d_call: -
cdr3_nt: TGTGCCAGCAGCTTCGGGTGGAACACTGAAGCTTTCTTT
cdr3_aa: CASSFGWNTEAFF

clone_size: -
v_call: TRBV5-8
j_call: TRBJ1-2
d_call: -
cdr3_nt: TGTGCCAGCAGCTTGACGCCGGGGCAGGGACTCTATGGCTACACCTTC
cdr3_aa: CASSLTPGQGLYGYTF

clone_size: -
v_call: TRBV4-1
j_call: TRBJ2-5
d_call: -
cdr3_nt: TGCGCCAGCAGCCCCAGACAGTTACAAGAGACCCAGTACTTC
cdr3_aa: CASSPRQLQETQYF

clone_size: -
v_call: TRBV5-1
j_call: TRBJ1-1
d_call: -
cdr3_nt: TGCGCCAGCAGCCCGGACGGGGTGAACACTGAAGCTTTCTTT
cdr3_aa: CASSPDGVNTEAFF

clone_size: -
v_call: TRBV7-9
j_call: TRBJ2-7
d_call: TRBD1
cdr3_nt: TGTGCCAGCAGCAGCCAGACAGGGGCTAGCTCCTACGAGCAGTACTTC
cdr3_aa: CASSSQTGASSYEQYF

clone_size: -
v_call: TRBV19
j_call: TRBJ1-6
d_call: TRBD1
cdr3_nt: TGTGCCAGTAGCCCTGGACAGGCCTCCGATCATCGATCCCTCCACTTT
cdr3_aa: CASSPGQASDHRSLHF

clone_size: -
v_call: TRBV5-5
j_call: TRBJ1-2
d_call: -
cdr3_nt: TGTGCCAGCAGCTTGGGGGGTTGGGAGTACTATGGCTACACCTTC
cdr3_aa: CASSLGGWEYYGYTF

clone_size: -
v_call: TRBV4-2
j_call: TRBJ2-5
d_call: TRBD1
cdr3_nt: TGTGCCAGCAGCCTACAGGGGGCGCAGGAGACCCAGTACTTC
cdr3_aa: CASSLQGAQETQYF

clone_size: -
v_call: TRBV9
j_call: TRBJ2-3
d_call: -
cdr3_nt: TGTGCCAGCAGCGTAGATGGGGCAGGGATGGCAGATACGCAGTATTTT
cdr3_aa: CASSVDGAGMADTQYF

clone_size: few
v_call: TRBV6-5
j_call: TRBJ1-3
d_call: -
cdr3_nt: TGTGCCAGCACCTTACTCGGGGGAAACACCATATATTTT
cdr3_aa: CASTLLGGNTIYF

clone_size: -
v_call: TRBV7-8
j_call: TRBJ1-1
d_call: TRBD1
cdr3_nt: TGTGCCAGCAGCCCCCCCGACAGGGGAGTGAACACTGAAGCTTTCTTT
cdr3_aa: CASSPPDRGVNTEAFF

clone_size: -
v_call: TRBV18
j_call: TRBJ1-1
d_call: TRBD1
cdr3_nt: TGTGCCAGCTCACAGACAGGGGCTGGGAACACTGAAGCTTTCTTT
cdr3_aa: CASSQTGAGNTEAFF

clone_size: few
v_call: TRBV2
j_call: TRBJ1-2
d_call: TRBD1
cdr3_nt: TGTGCCAGCAGTGGACAGGGGCCCGGGGGCTACACCTTC
cdr3_aa: CASSGQGPGGYTF

clone_size: -
v_call: TRBV3-1/TRBV3-2
j_call: TRBJ1-1
d_call: -
cdr3_nt: TGTGCCAGCAGCCAAGGGGCAGGGTGGGACACTGAAGCTTTCTTT
cdr3_aa: CASSQGAGWDTEAFF

clone_size: -
v_call: TRBV30
j_call: TRBJ2-2
d_call: -
cdr3_nt: TGTGCCTCAAGATGGGGCTTAACTGGGATAGCCGGGGAGCTGTTTTTT
cdr3_aa: CASRWGLTGIAGELFF

clone_size: -
v_call: TRBV4-1
j_call: TRBJ2-1
d_call: -
cdr3_nt: TGCGCCAGCACCGGGACGATGGGAGGATACAATGAGCAGTTCTTC
cdr3_aa: CASTGTMGGYNEQFF

clone_size: -
v_call: TRBV5-1
j_call: TRBJ2-2
d_call: -
cdr3_nt: TGCGCCAGCAGCTTGCGACAGACGAACACCGGGGAGCTGTTTTTT
cdr3_aa: CASSLRQTNTGELFF

clone_size: -
v_call: TRBV7-9
j_call: TRBJ2-5
d_call: -
cdr3_nt: TGTGCCAGCACCAAACTTTCCAGGGCTAGCGCAGAGACCCAGTACTTC
cdr3_aa: CASTKLSRASAETQYF

clone_size: -
v_call: TRBV6-1
j_call: TRBJ2-1
d_call: TRBD2
cdr3_nt: TGTGCCAGCAGGGAAGAAGCGGGGGTTTACAATGAGCAGTTCTTC
cdr3_aa: CASREEAGVYNEQFF

clone_size: many
v_call: TRBV5-1
j_call: TRBJ2-7
d_call: TRBD1
cdr3_nt: TGCGCCAGCAGCTTAAGTGGGGACAGGGAGTACTTC
cdr3_aa: CASSLSGDREYF

clone_size: -
v_call: TRBV9
j_call: TRBJ1-1
d_call: -
cdr3_nt: TGTGCCAGCAGCCTTCTGGGGAGTGAAGCTTTCTTT
cdr3_aa: CASSLLGSEAFF

clone_size: once
v_call: TRBV7-6
j_call: TRBJ1-6
d_call: TRBD1
cdr3_nt: TGTGCCAGCAGCATCCGGGACAGCAATTCACCCCTCCACTTT
cdr3_aa: CASSIRDSNSPLHF

clone_size: -
v_call: TRBV10-3
j_call: TRBJ1-5
d_call: -
cdr3_nt: TGTGCCATCAGTGAGTGGCGGGGAGAGGGAAAGCCCCAGCATTTT
cdr3_aa: CAISEWRGEGKPQHF

clone_size: -
v_call: TRBV7-9
j_call: TRBJ1-4
d_call: TRBD1
cdr3_nt: TGTGCCAGCAGTGAAGGGACAGGAGTTTACGAAAAACTGTTTTTT
cdr3_aa: CASSEGTGVYEKLFF

clone_size: -
v_call: TRBV11-3
j_call: TRBJ2-3
d_call: -
cdr3_nt: TGTGCCAGCAGTCCTGGCGGACAGTCCCCAACAGATACGCAGTATTTT
cdr3_aa: CASSPGGQSPTDTQYF

clone_size: -
v_call: TRBV12-3/TRBV12-4
j_call: TRBJ1-1
d_call: -
cdr3_nt: TGTGCCAGCAGCATTTTTGGCGGAGCTTTCTTT
cdr3_aa: CASSIFGGAFF

clone_size: -
v_call: TRBV3-1/TRBV3-2
j_call: TRBJ1-5
d_call: -
cdr3_nt: TGTGCCAGCAGCCTAACAGGGTCGAGCAATCAGCCCCAGCATTTT
cdr3_aa: CASSLTGSSNQPQHF

clone_size: once
v_call: TRBV7-9
j_call: TRBJ2-3
d_call: -
cdr3_nt: TGTGCCAGCAGCTTAGTTTTGGGCGCTCGGGATACGCAGTATTTT
cdr3_aa: CASSLVLGARDTQYF

clone_size: -
v_call: TRBV5-1
j_call: TRBJ2-3
d_call: TRBD2
cdr3_nt: TGCGCCAGCAGTTCTTTCTTTTCAACTAGCGGGGGGAGCACAGATACGCAGTATTTT
cdr3_aa: CASSSFFSTSGGSTDTQYF

clone_size: -
v_call: TRBV29-1
j_call: TRBJ1-2
d_call: -
cdr3_nt: TGCAGCGTTGTAACCGGAGGGGACTATGGCTACACCTTC
cdr3_aa: CSVVTGGDYGYTF

clone_size: -
v_call: TRBV3-1/TRBV3-2
j_call: TRBJ2-2
d_call: -
cdr3_nt: TGTGCCAGCAGCAAAGATGGGGGGGCGAACGCCGGGGAGCTGTTTTTT
cdr3_aa: CASSKDGGANAGELFF

clone_size: -
v_call: TRBV23-1
j_call: TRBJ1-4
d_call: -
cdr3_nt: TGCGCCAGCAGTCAATCGAGAGGAAAGAGAGGTGAAAAACTGTTTTTT
cdr3_aa: CASSQSRGKRGEKLFF

clone_size: once
v_call: TRBV5-4
j_call: TRBJ2-7
d_call: -
cdr3_nt: TGTGCCAGCAGCTCCAAGGTCGGCGGCACCTACGAGCAGTACTTC
cdr3_aa: CASSSKVGGTYEQYF

clone_size: -
v_call: TRBV15
j_call: TRBJ1-2
d_call: -
cdr3_nt: TGTGCCACCAGCAGAGAAGATCCCCCGGGAAGGGGCTACACCTTC
cdr3_aa: CATSREDPPGRGYTF

clone_size: -
v_call: TRBV18
j_call: TRBJ2-7
d_call: -
cdr3_nt: TGTGCCAGCTCTTCAGGGAATCCTCTTTACGAGCAGTACTTC
cdr3_aa: CASSSGNPLYEQYF

clone_size: few
v_call: TRBV27
j_call: TRBJ2-3
d_call: -
cdr3_nt: TGTGCCAGCAGTTCTTTATTAGATACGCAGTATTTT
cdr3_aa: CASSSLLDTQYF

clone_size: -
v_call: TRBV5-1
j_call: TRBJ2-2
d_call: TRBD2
cdr3_nt: TGCGCCAGCAGCTTTTTGACTAGCGGGGGGTCGAACACCGGGGAGCTGTTTTTT
cdr3_aa: CASSFLTSGGSNTGELFF

clone_size: -
v_call: TRBV5-1
j_call: TRBJ2-3
d_call: TRBD1
cdr3_nt: TGCGCCAGCAGTTATGGACAGGACACAGATACGCAGTATTTT
cdr3_aa: CASSYGQDTDTQYF

clone_size: -
v_call: TRBV7-6
j_call: TRBJ2-3
d_call: TRBD2
cdr3_nt: TGTGCCAGCAGCCCTACTAGCGGGGGTCACACAGATACGCAGTATTTT
cdr3_aa: CASSPTSGGHTDTQYF

clone_size: -
v_call: TRBV10-3
j_call: TRBJ2-2
d_call: TRBD1
cdr3_nt: TGTGCCATCAGTGCCGGGACAGGGGCGGGGACCGGGGAGCTGTTTTTT
cdr3_aa: CAISAGTGAGTGELFF

clone_size: -
v_call: TRBV7-8
j_call: TRBJ2-3
d_call: TRBD1
cdr3_nt: TGTGCCAGCAGCTTAGGTTGGGACAGGACCACAGATACGCAGTATTTT
cdr3_aa: CASSLGWDRTTDTQYF

clone_size: -
v_call: TRBV5-1
j_call: TRBJ1-1
d_call: TRBD1
cdr3_nt: TGCGCCAGCAGTGGGTCGGGACAGGGACTTCAAGCTTTCTTT
cdr3_aa: CASSGSGQGLQAFF

clone_size: few
v_call: TRBV19
j_call: TRBJ2-3
d_call: TRBD1
cdr3_nt: TGTGCCAGTAGCCCGACAGGGGCTAAAATCACAGATACGCAGTATTTT
cdr3_aa: CASSPTGAKITDTQYF

clone_size: -
v_call: TRBV7-8
j_call: TRBJ1-5
d_call: -
cdr3_nt: TGTGCCAGCAGCCTATTCGGCGGAAATAATCAGCCCCAGCATTTT
cdr3_aa: CASSLFGGNNQPQHF

clone_size: -
v_call: TRBV25-1
j_call: TRBJ2-2
d_call: -
cdr3_nt: TGTGCCAGCATGGAGACCGGTCTCACCGGGGAGCTGTTTTTT
cdr3_aa: CASMETGLTGELFF

clone_size: -
v_call: TRBV11-2
j_call: TRBJ2-3
d_call: -
cdr3_nt: TGTGCCAGCAGCCCACGATCAGGGGCAGGCACGCAGTATTTT
cdr3_aa: CASSPRSGAGTQYF

clone_size: -
v_call: TRBV6-5
j_call: TRBJ1-3
d_call: -
cdr3_nt: TGTGCCAGCAGTACCACAGGGTCTGCTGGAAACACCATATATTTT
cdr3_aa: CASSTTGSAGNTIYF

clone_size: -
v_call: TRBV5-1
j_call: TRBJ2-5
d_call: -
cdr3_nt: TGCGCCAGCAGCTTCAGTGTGGGGCTTACAGAGACCCAGTACTTC
cdr3_aa: CASSFSVGLTETQYF

clone_size: -
v_call: TRBV27
j_call: TRBJ2-7
d_call: TRBD2
cdr3_nt: TGTGCCAGCAGTCGGACTAGCGGGTTGGACTCCTACGAGCAGTACTTC
cdr3_aa: CASSRTSGLDSYEQYF